The entry below describes one TCR beta chain. No antigen is known for it. The data were taken from a study of graft-versus-host responses after intestinal transplantation. Study context: Each of the recipients got a multivisceral, liver-intestinal, or isolated intestinal transplant. Every one of the recipients received anti-thymocyte globulin induction and afterwards took tacrolimus and steroids for around 3 years. Study findings and constraints: Some GvH clones were seen earlier in gut or blood, suggesting intestinal origin. Graft-donor T cell macrochimerism in patients accompanied high graft-versus-host to host-versus-graft clonal ratios in allografts.

Clones were sequenced by immunoSEQ multiplex PCR, and TCRdb holds only the in-frame ones, with some missing. This repertoire shows about 120,000 clones, approximately 92% found once; its top ten account for 0.09% to 0.15%. V was trimmed by 2 bases and J by 4 bases, leaving 4 bases between them. Germline V lookup: CDR1 MDHEN, CDR2 SYDVKM. The CDR3 consists of 12 residues. The source is a human donor who received an intestinal transplant. The source material was unstimulated CD4+ T cells sorted from spleen or lymph node cells, sampled before intestinal transplant. The V gene is TRBV28, the J gene TRBJ2-3, with unresolved D. The CDR3 DNA sequence: TGTGCCAGCAGTTTAATTGCAGATACGCAGTATTTT. Translating it yields CASSLIADTQYF.